This T cell receptor (beta chain) was sequenced in a study of PD-1 blockade in mismatch repair-deficient tumors. For the study at large: All were previously treated, progressing patients with 11 to 13 mismatch repair-deficient cancer types. Study results and limitations: After pembrolizumab, tumor-resident clones rose rapidly, then generally contracted before radiologic responses.

V lost 6 bases to trimming and J lost 2 bases; unmatched junction nucleotides: 6. This CDR3 has 15 residues. Germline V CDR1 and CDR2: MNHEY, SVGAGI. The data were produced by immunoSEQ multiplex PCR, yet TCRdb's version contains in-frame clones alone and is incomplete. There are around 100,000 clones in the sample; about three quarters occur only once, and 4.5% to 5.5% lies in the top ten. Concerning this clone itself: Antigen specificity is unknown.

The sample in question was peripheral blood, obtained approximately 64 weeks after starting pembrolizumab. This receptor was obtained from an adult with mismatch repair-deficient cancer. The genes are TRBV6-5 and TRBJ2-3; 9 bases agree with TRBD1. In DNA, the CDR3 is TGTGCCAGCAGGGACGGGACAGGGTTCACAGATACGCAGTATTTT. This sequence encodes CASRDGTGFTDTQYF.